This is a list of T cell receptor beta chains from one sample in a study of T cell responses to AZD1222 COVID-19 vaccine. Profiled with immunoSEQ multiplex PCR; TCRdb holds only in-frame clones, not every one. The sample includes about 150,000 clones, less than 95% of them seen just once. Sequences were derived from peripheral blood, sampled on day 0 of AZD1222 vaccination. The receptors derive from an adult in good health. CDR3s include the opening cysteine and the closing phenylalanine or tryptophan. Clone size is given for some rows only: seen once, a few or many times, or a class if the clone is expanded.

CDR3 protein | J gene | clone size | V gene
CASSQGVAEFRYEQYF | TRBJ2-7 | . | TRBV4-3
CASSPTRGTYEQYF | TRBJ2-7 | . | TRBV7-2
CASSRLAGGSNTGELFF | TRBJ2-2 | few | TRBV9
CASSLKAGGRTDTQYF | TRBJ2-3 | . | TRBV11-2
CASSLRMGSYEQYF | TRBJ2-7 | . | TRBV5-5
CASSLWRQAGTGELFF | TRBJ2-2 | . | TRBV27
CASSLSPSSYEQYF | TRBJ2-7 | . | TRBV11-1
CASSNGELAGRDEQYF | TRBJ2-7 | . | TRBV6-6
CASSLAGVDEKLFF | TRBJ1-4 | . | TRBV5-1
CASSSLGEETQYF | TRBJ2-5 | . | TRBV6-2/TRBV6-3
CASSEGRSGNTIYF | TRBJ1-3 | . | TRBV2
CASSHDQGAKNTEAFF | TRBJ1-1 | . | TRBV7-2
CATSNRDPGDSPLHF | TRBJ1-6 | . | TRBV15
CASSGNIGAREKLFF | TRBJ1-4 | . | TRBV5-5
CASSGTVNEKLFF | TRBJ1-4 | once | TRBV6-5
CASSGMGQQPQHF | TRBJ1-5 | . | TRBV19
CASSPGQGVAGYTF | TRBJ1-2 | . | TRBV5-1
CASNHRETQYF | TRBJ2-5 | . | TRBV10-2
CASGAGINQPQHF | TRBJ1-5 | . | TRBV19
CATSDPGGTYNEQFF | TRBJ2-1 | once | TRBV24-1
CASSLAWRAGRETQYF | TRBJ2-5 | . | TRBV5-8
CASSDRGLGSSYEQYF | TRBJ2-7 | few | TRBV6-4
CASSYLGGEQFF | TRBJ2-1 | once | TRBV12-3/TRBV12-4
CASSQVGEGKPQHF | TRBJ1-5 | . | TRBV3-1/TRBV3-2
CASSYGDTGELFF | TRBJ2-2 | . | TRBV6-2/TRBV6-3
CASSQVLGAEQYF | TRBJ2-7 | . | TRBV3-1/TRBV3-2
CASSIDTGTYEQYF | TRBJ2-7 | once | TRBV19
CASSPPDRGNYGYTF | TRBJ1-2 | few | TRBV18
CASSPKQGLNTEAFF | TRBJ1-1 | . | TRBV18
CASSLQDSYSGNTIYF | TRBJ1-3 | . | TRBV7-9
CASSLRQGETQYF | TRBJ2-5 | . | TRBV12-3/TRBV12-4